One sample yielded the 27 T cell receptor beta chains listed below, sequenced in a study of T cell clonality in common variable immunodeficiency. The method was immunoSEQ multiplex PCR; TCRdb's version includes in-frame clones alone and lacks a portion of them. This repertoire lists around 57,000 clones without singletons; 5.4% sits in the top ten. The source material was peripheral blood mononuclear cells. The receptor source for this set is a person aged 18 to 75 in good health.

This clone appeared many times. With the read ending 3 residues before the CDR3 end, the germline J gene is used to fill in that end. The chain links TRBV29-1 to TRBJ2-2; 9 nucleotides agree with TRBD1. The CDR3 is 15 residues long. With V trimmed by 2 bases and J by 4 bases, 5 bases remained unmatched. Germline V gene sequence: CDR1 SQVTM, CDR2 ANQGSEA. This CDR3 is CSVELQGAGTGELFF. The sequenced part of the CDR3 DNA is TGCAGCGTTGAACTACAGGGGGCGGGCACCGGGGAG.

This clone was recorded many times. The read ends 3 residues early relative to the CDR3; the germline J gene fills the gap. The chain employs TRBV5-1 and TRBJ2-2; the match to TRBD2 covers 15 bases. From germline, CDR1 is SGHRS and CDR2 YFSETQ. This CDR3 has 17 amino acids. V dropped 4 bases and J dropped 3; count of bases not matched to a gene: 4. CDR3 amino acids: CASSGGLAGGDTGELFF. CDR3 DNA (partial): TGCGCCAGCAGCGGAGGACTAGCGGGAGGGGACACCGGGGAG.

This clone was counted ten times or more. The sequence runs out 3 residues before the end of the CDR3; the remainder is reconstructed from the germline J gene. The chain is built from TRBV5-1 and TRBJ2-7; 8 nucleotides agree with TRBD1. Trimming removed 3 bases from V and 5 bases from J; junction bases left unmatched: 10. CDR3 length: 15 residues. Germline lookup yields CDR1 SGHRS and CDR2 YFSETQ. CDR3: CASSSSSGTGDEQYF. The part of the CDR3 DNA that was read is TGCGCCAGCAGCTCATCATCCGGGACAGGCGACGAG. Complete variable domain (other parts from reference TRBV5-1 and TRBJ2-7): KAGVTQTPRYLIKTRGQQVTLSCSPISGHRSVSWYQQTPGQGLQFLFEYFSETQRNKGNFPGRFSGRQFSNSRSEMNVSTLELGDSALYLCASSSSSGTGDEQYFGPGTRLTVT.

This clone was seen ten or more times. The read falls 3 residues short of the CDR3 end, and the missing part is taken from the germline J gene. This chain connects TRBV9 to TRBJ2-1; 8 bases agree with TRBD2. J was trimmed by 9 bases and V by 3 bases; bases with no gene match: 11. This CDR3 region has 15 residues. Germline CDR1 reads SGDLS; CDR2 reads YYNGEE. The CDR3 loop reads CASSAPGLVGGEQFF. CDR3 bases read: TGTGCCAGCAGCGCCCCGGGACTAGTAGGCGGTGAG.

In its sample, this clone was seen many times. The read ends 3 residues before the CDR3 terminus; that terminus is restored from the germline J gene. The chain recombines TRBV19 with TRBJ2-1, with 7 bases matching TRBD1. V gave up 7 bases and J gave up 4 bases; unmatched junction bases: 10. This CDR3 contains 15 residues. Germline values: CDR1 LNHDA, CDR2 SQIVND (reference sequence). CDR3 in amino acids: CASTIRWGQYNEQFF. The sequenced CDR3 bases are TGTGCCAGTACCATTAGATGGGGACAGTACAATGAG.

In this sample, this clone turned up many times. The read terminates 3 residues before the CDR3 end, so the remaining end is supplied by the germline J gene. The genes are TRBV6-2 or TRBV6-3 and TRBJ1-1; tentatively, D is TRBD1 (5 bases). Germline CDR1 reads MNHEY; CDR2 reads SVGEGT. The CDR3 loop spans 14 amino acids. V was clipped by 5 bases and J by 6 bases, with 16 bases between them. The CDR3 DNA, read in part, is TGTGCCAGCAGTACGGGCGGGGGAGCGGCTGAA. It yields the protein CASSTGGGAAE. The complete CDR3 reads CASSTGGGAAEAFF.

This clone appeared many times. The CDR3 end lies 3 residues beyond the end of the read and is filled in from the germline J gene. The genes are TRBV5-4 and TRBJ2-5; D possibly corresponds to TRBD1 (6 bases). Trimming stripped 0 bases from V and 2 bases from J, with 8 bases between. This CDR3 is built from 14 residues. Germline V gene sequence: CDR1 SGHNT, CDR2 YYREEE (reference sequence). The sequenced part of the CDR3 DNA is TGTGCCAGCAGCTTGGCCAGGGGTCAAGAGACC. Protein product: CASSLARGQET. The CDR3 as a whole reads CASSLARGQETQYF.

This clone was seen ten or more times. Sequencing ends 3 residues short of the CDR3 end; the germline J gene provides the rest. V and J are TRBV5-1 and TRBJ2-7; 9 bases are shared with TRBD1. Trimming took 0 bases from V and 3 from J; bases not matched to a gene: 1. The germline gives CDR1 SGHRS, CDR2 YFSETQ. The CDR3 runs 14 residues. CDR3 sequence reads: CASSLGQGVYEQYF. The sequenced part of the CDR3 DNA is TGCGCCAGCAGCTTGGGACAGGGGGTCTACGAG.

This clone was observed many times. CDR3 bases read: TGTGCCTGGATCGGGGGGTCCAACAATGAG. It encodes CAWIGGSNNE. In full, the CDR3 reads CAWIGGSNNEQFF. The V call is TRBV30, the J call TRBJ2-1; 7 bases align to TRBD2. With the read ending 3 residues before the CDR3 end, the germline J gene is used to fill in that end. The CDR3 is made up of 13 amino acids. The V and J ends lost 4 bases and 5 bases, in that order; junction bases with no gene match: 5. Germline V gene sequence: CDR1 GTSNPN, CDR2 SVGIG (reference sequence).

This clone was detected ten times or more. The DNA ends 3 residues before the CDR3 does, and the rest of the CDR3 is filled in from the germline J gene. The rearrangement joins TRBV2 to TRBJ2-1; 10 bases line up with TRBD1. The germline V gene encodes CDR1 SNHLY and CDR2 FYNNEI. The length of the CDR3 is 14 residues. V lost 9 bases, J lost 6 bases, and 8 bases stayed unmatched. CDR3 sequence reads: CASPVRTGGNEQFF. CDR3 bases read: TGTGCCAGTCCCGTGAGGACAGGGGGCAATGAG.

This clone was recorded at least ten times. The sequenced CDR3 bases are TGTGCCAGCACTTTACATTCTGGGGCCAACGTC. Its translation: CASTLHSGANV. The complete CDR3 protein is CASTLHSGANVLTF. The rearrangement joins TRBV4-2 to TRBJ2-6; D remains ambiguous. The CDR3 is cut off 3 residues early in the read; its end comes from the germline J gene. This CDR3 has 14 amino acids. Germline-derived CDR1 and CDR2 are LGHNA and YNFKEQ. Trimming cost V 7 bases and J 1 base, with 8 bases left between them.

This clone came up many times. The CDR3 end lies 3 residues beyond the end of the read and is filled in from the germline J gene. The chain uses TRBV2 and TRBJ2-7, with TRBD2 as a possible D gene (7 bases). The length of the CDR3 is 15 residues. Germline loops: CDR1 SNHLY, CDR2 FYNNEI. The germline V and J ends were trimmed by 7 bases and 3 bases, with 19 bases remaining between them. CDR3 loop: CASIWGQGTIYEQYF. The covered CDR3 bases are TGTGCCAGCATCTGGGGTCAGGGGACTATCTACGAG.

In its sample, this clone was seen many times. The read ends 3 residues before the CDR3 terminus; that terminus is restored from the germline J gene. The gene calls are TRBV20-1 and TRBJ2-7; 8 nucleotides line up with TRBD2. Germline lookup yields CDR1 DFQATT and CDR2 SNEGSKA (reference sequence). V was clipped by 1 base and J by 3 bases; unmatched bases: 5. The CDR3 sequence is 14 residues long. The part of the CDR3 DNA that was read is TGCAGTGCTAGAGGTGCCGGGACTAGCTACGAG. Translated: CSARGAGTSYE. In full, the CDR3 is CSARGAGTSYEQYF.

This clone was counted many times. The CDR3 end lies 3 residues beyond the end of the read and is filled in from the germline J gene. This rearrangement joins TRBV20-1 to TRBJ2-1, with D perhaps given as TRBD1 or TRBD2 (5 bases each). CDR1 is DFQATT, CDR2 SNEGSKA, per germline (reference sequence). V was clipped by 6 bases and J by 5 bases, with 17 bases between them. The CDR3 sequence is 14 residues long. The CDR3 here is CSAPEGSVNNEQFF. CDR3 DNA (partial): TGCAGTGCCCCCGAGGGGAGTGTGAACAATGAG.

This clone was counted at least ten times. The read terminates 3 residues before the CDR3 end, so the remaining end is supplied by the germline J gene. The chain has TRBV19 and TRBJ1-3; D unresolved. This CDR3 contains 14 residues. Trimming shortened V by 2 bases and J by 2 bases, and 7 bases separated the two germline ends. Germline CDR1 reads LNHDA; CDR2 reads SQIVND (reference sequence). Incomplete CDR3 DNA: TGTGCCAGTAGTATAACCAGTGCTGGAAACACC. Its protein product is CASSITSAGNT. The whole CDR3 is CASSITSAGNTIYF.

Ten or more counts support this clone. The read halts 3 residues ahead of the CDR3 end, with the missing end drawn from the germline J gene. The rearrangement joins TRBV28 to TRBJ2-2, with 7 bases matching TRBD1. The V gene end was trimmed by 5 bases and the J gene end by 6 bases; junction bases not matched to a gene: 6. The CDR3 is made up of 14 amino acids. CDR1 is MDHEN and CDR2 is SYDVKM in the germline V gene. CDR3 DNA (partial): TGTGCCAGCAGTGGAACCACAGGGGCCGGGGAG. It codes for CASSGTTGAGE. The entire CDR3 sequence reads CASSGTTGAGELFF.

This clone has a count of ten or more. With the read ending 3 residues before the CDR3 end, the germline J gene is used to fill in that end. The chain uses TRBV5-1 and TRBJ2-1; weak D call: TRBD1 (6 bases). CDR3 length: 18 amino acids. Between the trimmed V and J ends, which lost 3 bases and 0 bases, there was a span of 19 bases. Germline V lookup: CDR1 SGHRS, CDR2 YFSETQ. The CDR3 sequence: CASSWGQGRGRSYNEQFF. CDR3 DNA, as far as it was read: TGCGCCAGCAGCTGGGGGCAGGGGCGCGGGCGCTCCTACAATGAG.

This clone was observed at least ten times. The read ends 3 residues shy of where the CDR3 ends; the end is completed using the germline J gene. The chain employs TRBV7-2 and TRBJ2-1; D tentatively fits TRBD1 or TRBD2 (5 bases each). The V and J ends lost 5 bases and 4 bases respectively, with 15 bases between them. In germline, CDR1 is SGHTA, CDR2 FQGNSA. The CDR3 is made up of 15 amino acids. The CDR3 bases that were read are TGTGCCAGCAGCCTAACGAGGGGAACTTACAATGAG. It specifies CASSLTRGTYNE. The entire CDR3 protein is CASSLTRGTYNEQFF.

This clone was counted ten times or more. Coverage ceases 3 residues before the CDR3 finishes, and the germline J gene fills in the end. This chain links TRBV19 with TRBJ2-1; tentatively, D is TRBD2 (7 bases). The CDR3 sequence is 14 residues long. Germline V gene sequence: CDR1 LNHDA, CDR2 SQIVND (reference sequence). V lost 7 bases and J 7 bases, leaving 17 bases between the germline ends. The CDR3 bases that were read are TGTGCCAGTACCCAGGGGAGGGCCGGAAATGAG. Its translation: CASTQGRAGNE. The complete CDR3 protein is CASTQGRAGNEQFF. The variable domain in full, completed from reference TRBV19 and TRBJ2-1, reads DGGITQSPKYLFRKEGQNVTLSCEQNLNHDAMYWYRQDPGQGLRLIYYSQIVNDFQKGDIAEGYSVSREKKESFPLTVTSAQKNPTAFYLCASTQGRAGNEQFFGPGTRLTVL.

This clone was counted at least ten times. The read terminates 3 residues before the CDR3 end, so the remaining end is supplied by the germline J gene. The chain uses TRBV20-1 and TRBJ2-1; 12 nucleotides agree with TRBD2. J gave up 7 bases and V 0 bases, and 16 bases lay outside the gene matches. The CDR3 consists of 19 residues. Germline V CDR1 and CDR2: DFQATT, SNEGSKA (reference sequence). The sequenced CDR3 bases are TGCAGTGCTAGAGATAGGTGGCTAGCGGGAGGGCCGGGTGATAATGAG. Protein sequence: CSARDRWLAGGPGDNE. The complete CDR3 protein is CSARDRWLAGGPGDNEQFF.

This clone occurred many times. The observed sequence ends 3 residues before the CDR3 terminus, with the missing tail filled in from the germline J gene. The chain joins TRBV5-5 to TRBJ2-5; the D gene is possibly TRBD1 (5 bases). The ends were cut back, 4 bases at V and 5 bases at J, with 15 bases in the middle. The germline CDR1 and CDR2 sequences are SGHKS and YYEKEE (reference sequence). The CDR3 consists of 14 residues. This CDR3 reads CASSQMTVVETQYF. The CDR3 bases that were read are TGTGCCAGCAGCCAAATGACAGTAGTTGAGACC.

This clone showed up many times. The read gets to within 3 residues of the CDR3 end, and the germline J gene fills in the rest. The chain is built from TRBV10-3 and TRBJ1-1, with a tentative D call TRBD1 (6 bases). Germline-derived CDR1 and CDR2 are ENHRY and SYGVKD. This CDR3 contains 14 residues. Trimming took 6 bases from V and 1 from J, leaving 12 bases between them. CDR3 bases read: TGTGCCATCAGCCTGGACAGAAGGAACACTGAA. This sequence encodes CAISLDRRNTE. The CDR3 in full is CAISLDRRNTEAFF.

This clone was counted ten times or more. The read is 3 residues too short to cover the CDR3 end, so that end is filled in from the germline J gene. This chain uses TRBV11-2 with TRBJ2-3; D is unresolved. Trimming pared 0 bases from V and 5 bases from J, leaving 3 bases between. Germline V gene sequence: CDR1 SGHAT, CDR2 FQNNGV. The length of the CDR3 is 12 residues. CDR3 DNA, as far as it was read: TGTGCCAGCAGCTTAGACTTAGATACG. It translates to CASSLDLDT. The complete CDR3 sequence is CASSLDLDTQYF.

This clone was seen at least ten times. The sequence runs out 3 residues before the end of the CDR3; the remainder is reconstructed from the germline J gene. The chain combines TRBV14 with TRBJ2-1, with TRBD1 as a possible D gene (5 bases). The germline V gene encodes CDR1 SGHDN and CDR2 FVKESK. With 0 bases removed from V and 7 bases from J, the gap between germline ends came to 10 bases. The CDR3 covers 14 residues. CDR3 protein: CASSQEGRANEQFF. Incomplete CDR3 DNA: TGTGCCAGCAGCCAAGAGGGCAGGGCGAATGAG.

The CDR3 loop reads CASSPAQGRNSPLHF. The DNA read from the CDR3 is TGTGCCAGCAGCCCGGCTCAGGGGAGGAATTCACCC. The gene calls are TRBV6-2 or TRBV6-3 and TRBJ1-6; D might be TRBD1 (6 bases). From the germline J gene comes the end of the CDR3, since the read stops 3 residues before it. The CDR3 consists of 15 residues. Trimming stripped 6 bases from V and 7 bases from J, with 16 bases between. CDR1 MNHEY and CDR2 SVGEGT come from the germline V gene.

This clone was seen many times. The CDR3 bases that were read are TGCAGTGCTAGCGCGGGACAGGCCGAGCATGAG. Encoded protein: CSASAGQAEHE. The CDR3 in full is CSASAGQAEHEQFF. V and J are TRBV20-1 and TRBJ2-1, with TRBD1 identical over 8 bases. The CDR3 end falls 3 residues outside the read, so it is completed with the germline J gene. The germline CDR1 and CDR2 sequences are DFQATT and SNEGSKA (reference sequence). The CDR3 is 14 amino acids. J was trimmed by 8 bases and V by 3 bases; bases with no gene match: 9.

This clone has ten or more counts. Relative to the germline gene, one junction end is altered; a read error may explain this. The read ends 3 residues shy of where the CDR3 ends; the end is completed using the germline J gene. The rearrangement joins TRBV4-2 to TRBJ2-5, with TRBD2 matching 10 bases. CDR1 is LGHNA, CDR2 YNFKEQ, per germline. The length of the CDR3 is 16 residues. The DNA read from the CDR3 is TGCGCCAGCAGCCAAGACCATCTAGCGGGAGTGGTGACC. Protein: CASSQDHLAGVVT. The CDR3 reads in full as CASSQDHLAGVVTQYF.